This passage covers 30 T cell receptor beta chains from one sample sequenced in a study of T-cell reconstitution after alpha-beta-depleted transplantation in children (dated by TCRdb to the mid-2010s). The library was obtained by PCR. Instrument used: Illumina HiSeq 2500. Molecular barcoding was employed in the preparation of TCR libraries, with unique molecular identifiers being used to normalize TCRbeta repertoire quantification. TCRdb applied fastp at Q25 and MiXCR to the public reads, then kept only in-frame beta chains. Every entry covers one CDR3 protein and lists the most common genes and DNA from its rows. The sample data list 580,000 or so distinct CDR3 sequences, and 23% of these were observed just once. The ten largest clones represent 13% to 15% of the sample. In light of the paper, this sample's treatment or condition label describes: allogeneic hematopoietic cell transplantation with graft depleted of TCRalphabeta T cells and CD19 B cells.

The starting material was PBMCs, mostly from graft donor cells, obtained 360 days after TCRalphabeta/CD19-depleted stem cell transplant. Every receptor here comes from a boy in the first two years of life who had a stem cell transplant for acute myeloid leukemia, so the T cells may come from the graft donor.

This clonotype was seen a handful of times. This chain links TRBV7-9 with TRBJ2-7; possible D gene TRBD1, 6 bases. The CDR3 is 15 amino acids. CDR1 is SEHNR and CDR2 is FQNEAQ in the germline V gene (reference sequence). Trimming shortened V by 0 bases and J by 2 bases, and 11 bases separated the two germline ends. The CDR3 nucleotides read TGTGCCAGCAGCTTAGCGGGCAGGGGCCCCTACGAGCAGTACTTC. Its protein is CASSLAGRGPYEQYF.

The gene calls are TRBV20-1 and TRBJ2-1; weak D call: TRBD1 (6 bases). Germline CDR1 DFQATT, CDR2 SNEGSKA (reference sequence). Trimming left V 0 bases short and J 8 bases short, with 32 bases between. The CDR3 has 20 amino acids. CDR3 sequence: CSARDWRSFGVSWTEDEQFF. In DNA, the CDR3 is TGCAGTGCTAGAGATTGGAGGAGTTTCGGTGTTAGTTGGACAGAAGATGAGCAGTTCTTC.

This clonotype was recorded a few times. V is TRBV12-3 or TRBV12-4 and J is TRBJ2-4; no clear D gene. The germline V and J ends were trimmed by 1 base and 0 bases, with 10 bases remaining between them. The CDR3 is 16 residues long. CDR3 sequence (DNA): TGTGCCAGCAGTTTAGGTAAAGGGCGAGCCAAAAACATTCAGTACTTC. This sequence encodes CASSLGKGRAKNIQYF.

The chain carries TRBV20-1 and TRBJ2-3; 9 bases are shared with TRBD2. Germline V gene lookup returns CDR1 DFQATT and CDR2 SNEGSKA (reference sequence). J lost 6 bases, V lost 0 bases, and 13 bases had no gene match. This CDR3 contains 17 residues. The CDR3: CSARDQAGGQESDTQYF. DNA of the CDR3: TGCAGTGCTAGAGATCAAGCGGGGGGCCAAGAGAGTGATACGCAGTATTTT.

This clonotype occurred many times. This chain joins TRBV29-1 and TRBJ2-1; tentatively, D is TRBD2 (5 bases). The CDR3 runs to 14 residues. CDR1 and CDR2 from the germline V gene are SQVTM and ANQGSEA. V lost 1 base and J lost 6, with 13 bases in between. In nucleotides, the CDR3 is TGCAGCGTTGAAGGTCTAGCTGGAGCCAATGAGCAGTTCTTC. Translating it yields CSVEGLAGANEQFF.

This clonotype appeared a single time. The chain couples TRBV5-6 to TRBJ1-2, with D possibly being TRBD1 (6 bases). The germline V gene encodes CDR1 SGHDT and CDR2 YYEEEE. V lost 0 bases and J 4 bases, leaving 13 bases between the germline ends. The CDR3 spans 15 residues. The CDR3 DNA sequence: TGTGCCAGCAGCTTGGCAGGGGCGGACGGCTATGGCTACACCTTC. It yields the protein CASSLAGADGYGYTF.

Only a few counts were recorded for this clonotype. This chain connects TRBV20-1 to TRBJ2-7; D possibly corresponds to TRBD1 (6 bases). CDR3 length: 12 residues. Germline lookup yields CDR1 DFQATT and CDR2 SNEGSKA (reference sequence). The V end was cut by 6 bases, the J end by 6 bases, with 15 bases between. As DNA, the CDR3 is TGCAGTGCCTCGCAGGGGAACGGCGAGCAGTACGTC. It yields the protein CSASQGNGEQYV.

V gene TRBV20-1 combines with J gene TRBJ1-4, with a possible D match to TRBD1 (5 bases). Germline CDR1 is DFQATT and CDR2 is SNEGSKA (reference sequence). V gave up 3 bases and J gave up 5 bases, with 13 bases separating them. The CDR3 totals 14 residues. CDR3 amino acids: CSASMTDVNEKLFF. CDR3 DNA sequence: TGCAGTGCTAGCATGACAGATGTAAATGAAAAACTGTTTTTT.

The chain uses TRBV6-5 and TRBJ1-2; the D gene is possibly TRBD1 (5 bases). V lost 5 bases and J 6 bases, leaving 13 bases between the germline ends. The CDR3 loop spans 13 amino acids. CDR1 and CDR2 from the germline V gene are MNHEY and SVGAGI. The CDR3 sequence is CASSPRGEHGYTF. The CDR3 DNA sequence: TGTGCCAGCAGTCCCCGAGGGGAACATGGCTACACCTTC.

The chain joins TRBV20-1 to TRBJ2-2; 9 positions agree with TRBD2. From germline, CDR1 is DFQATT and CDR2 SNEGSKA (reference sequence). V shed 3 bases and J 3 bases; nucleotides not matched to a gene: 5. The CDR3 is 15 residues long. The CDR3 DNA follows: TGCAGTGCTAGTGCGGGGGGGCCGGACACCGGGGAGCTGTTTTTT. This translates into CSASAGGPDTGELFF.

This clonotype was detected only a few times. This chain connects TRBV7-9 to TRBJ1-1; D not resolved. The length of the CDR3 is 13 residues. Trimming stripped 5 bases from V and 4 bases from J, with 11 bases between. Germline CDR1 reads SEHNR; CDR2 reads FQNEAQ (reference sequence). This CDR3 is CASSHPLGTEAFF. DNA of the CDR3: TGTGCCAGCAGCCACCCTCTAGGCACTGAAGCTTTCTTT. The variable domain in full, completed from reference TRBV7-9 and TRBJ1-1, reads DTGVSQNPRHKITKRGQNVTFRCDPISEHNRLYWYRQTLGQGPEFLTYFQNEAQLEKSRLLSDRFSAERPKGSFSTLEIQRTEQGDSAMYLCASSHPLGTEAFFGQGTRLTVV.

This clonotype has just a few counts. The genes are TRBV29-1 and TRBJ2-7; D perhaps matches TRBD2 (5 bases). CDR1 and CDR2 from the germline V gene are SQVTM and ANQGSEA. Trimming pared 1 base from V and 3 bases from J, leaving 22 bases between. CDR3 size: 17 residues. The CDR3 region is CSVEVWRQAGALYEQYV. The DNA for the CDR3 is TGCAGCGTTGAAGTTTGGAGGCAGGCCGGTGCTCTCTACGAGCAGTACGTC.

This clonotype came up many times. J is TRBJ2-7 and V is TRBV7-2; tentative D call: TRBD2 (5 bases). V dropped 8 bases and J dropped 5 bases, with 10 bases sitting between them. The CDR3 totals 11 residues. CDR1 is SGHTA and CDR2 is FQGNSA in the germline V gene. In nucleotides, the CDR3 is TGTGCCAGCTCTCCCGGGAACGAGCAGTACTTC. It encodes CASSPGNEQYF.

This clonotype has a handful of counts. CDR3 loop: CACRTGIQDEQFF. CDR3 nucleotide sequence: TGCGCCTGCCGGACCGGGATTCAGGACGAGCAGTTCTTC. The V gene is TRBV4-1, the J gene TRBJ2-1; tentatively, D is TRBD2 (5 bases). Germline-derived CDR1 and CDR2 are MGHRA and YSYEKL. The CDR3 runs to 13 residues. V was trimmed by 11 bases and J by 10 bases, leaving 21 bases between them.

This clonotype was seen many times. The gene calls are TRBV20-1 and TRBJ1-6; D unclear. Germline CDR1 reads DFQATT; CDR2 reads SNEGSKA (reference sequence). The CDR3 has 13 residues. V lost 6 bases to trimming and J lost 7 bases, with 13 bases between them. The CDR3 here is CSASHGYNSPLHF. DNA for the CDR3: TGCAGTGCGTCGCACGGTTACAATTCACCCCTCCACTTT.

The chain combines TRBV20-1 with TRBJ1-5; D call uncertain. V lost 0 bases and J 9 bases, leaving 15 bases between the germline ends. The germline V gene has CDR1 DFQATT and CDR2 SNEGSKA (reference sequence). This CDR3 contains 14 residues. CDR3: CSARDRGGSTPQHF. The CDR3 DNA reads as TGCAGTGCTAGAGATCGCGGCGGAAGCACGCCCCAGCATTTT.

This chain uses TRBV3-1 with TRBJ2-7; 9 nucleotides line up with TRBD1. V was clipped by 5 bases and J by 5 bases; unmatched bases: 7. CDR1 is LGHDT, CDR2 YNNKEL, per germline (reference sequence). CDR3 length: 14 amino acids. The CDR3, as DNA: TGTGCCAGCAGCGCGTCCGGGACAGGGAACGAGCAGTACTTC. Its translation: CASSASGTGNEQYF.

The CDR3 here is CSARDTRGRPTYEQYF. DNA of the CDR3: TGCAGTGCTAGAGATACGAGGGGCAGACCGACCTACGAGCAGTACTTC. V is TRBV20-1 and J is TRBJ2-7; D is perhaps TRBD1 or TRBD2 (5 bases each). V was trimmed by 0 bases and J by 2 bases, leaving 17 bases between them. CDR1 DFQATT and CDR2 SNEGSKA come from the germline V gene (reference sequence). The CDR3 extends over 16 amino acids.

This clonotype was counted at least ten times. This rearrangement joins TRBV6-5 to TRBJ2-3; 8 nucleotides align to TRBD2. Unmatched junction bases numbered 3, after V lost 8 bases and J lost 2 bases. The CDR3 spans 13 residues. Germline assignment: CDR1 MNHEY and CDR2 SVGAGI. CDR3 residues: CASGAGDTDTQYF. Here the CDR3 DNA reads TGTGCCAGCGGAGCGGGGGACACAGATACGCAGTATTTT.

This clonotype was detected ten times or more. The chain is built from TRBV6-5 and TRBJ2-1; the match to TRBD1 covers 11 bases. V lost 6 bases to trimming and J lost 5 bases; unmatched junction nucleotides: 9. This CDR3 is 16 amino acids long. Germline V gene lookup returns CDR1 MNHEY and CDR2 SVGAGI. The CDR3 DNA follows: TGTGCCAGCAGGGGGGTACCGGGACAGGGGGACAATGAGCAGTTCTTC. This translates into CASRGVPGQGDNEQFF.

This clonotype was picked up many times. The V gene is TRBV12-3 or TRBV12-4, the J gene TRBJ1-1, with 7 bases identical to TRBD1. This CDR3 contains 13 residues. With V trimmed by 3 bases and J by 9 bases, 7 bases remained unmatched. The CDR3 sequence is CASSLARDSQAFF. The CDR3, as DNA: TGTGCCAGCAGTTTGGCCCGGGACAGCCAAGCTTTCTTT.

This clonotype was observed a handful of times. The chain joins TRBV28 to TRBJ2-7, with D possibly being TRBD1 (6 bases). The V end lost 5 bases, the J end lost 6 bases, and 17 bases lay between the germline ends. There are 14 residues in the CDR3. Germline CDR1 is MDHEN and CDR2 is SYDVKM. CDR3 DNA: TGTGCCAGCAGTCCCGGCACAGGGTCAGGCGAGCAGTACGTC. Translating it yields CASSPGTGSGEQYV.

V gene TRBV6-2 or TRBV6-3 combines with J gene TRBJ2-1; D is possibly TRBD1 (5 bases). V lost 7 bases, J lost 3 bases, and 10 bases lay in between. This CDR3 contains 13 residues. Germline V gives CDR1 MNHEY, CDR2 SVGEGT. The CDR3 nucleotides are TGTGCCAGCAAGGGGTCTCTCTACAATGAGCAGTTCTTC. The encoded protein is CASKGSLYNEQFF.

There are a few counts of this clonotype. The chain combines TRBV10-3 with TRBJ2-3; 7 bases match TRBD2. There are 13 residues in the CDR3. V lost 7 bases and J lost 1; bases outside the gene matches: 2. The germline V gene has CDR1 ENHRY and CDR2 SYGVKD. The CDR3 DNA is TGTGCCATCATGAGCGGGGGCACAGATACGCAGTATTTT. This gives the protein CAIMSGGTDTQYF.

This clonotype was seen more than once but under ten times. This chain joins TRBV12-3 or TRBV12-4 and TRBJ2-7; unclear D gene. The length of the CDR3 is 11 residues. Trimming left V 6 bases short and J 4 bases short, with 7 bases between. In nucleotides, the CDR3 is TGTGCCAGCAGCATACTATACGAGCAGTACTTC. Translation: CASSILYEQYF.

The chain employs TRBV20-1 and TRBJ1-1, with D hard to call. Germline-derived CDR1 and CDR2 are DFQATT and SNEGSKA (reference sequence). The CDR3 is made up of 13 amino acids. V was shortened by 5 bases and J by 1 base, with 11 bases between the two germline ends. The CDR3 bases are TGCAGTGCTCCCGACACCACGAACACTGAAGCTTTCTTT. It specifies CSAPDTTNTEAFF.

This clonotype was detected only a few times. In DNA, the CDR3 is TGTGCCAGCAGACCCCGGGTGACAGGGACCTACGAGCAGTACTTC. Its translation: CASRPRVTGTYEQYF. V and J are TRBV5-5 and TRBJ2-7; 7 bases are shared with TRBD1. The V gene end was trimmed by 5 bases and the J gene end by 2 bases; junction bases not matched to a gene: 10. From germline, CDR1 is SGHKS and CDR2 YYEKEE (reference sequence). The CDR3 is 15 residues long.

The chain is built from TRBV19 and TRBJ2-3, with D hard to call. Trimming removed 5 bases at V and 2 bases at J, with 11 bases between. The V gene's germline CDR1 is LNHDA and CDR2 SQIVND (reference sequence). This CDR3 comprises 14 residues. CDR3 loop: CASSEMGSTDTQYF. The CDR3 region has the DNA TGTGCCAGTAGTGAGATGGGGTCCACAGATACGCAGTATTTT.

The table lists this clonotype with many counts. The chain links TRBV6-5 to TRBJ2-6; D call uncertain. This CDR3 contains 16 residues. CDR1 is MNHEY, CDR2 SVGAGI, per germline. The germline V and J ends were trimmed by 2 bases and 0 bases, with 8 bases remaining between them. The CDR3 reads CASSYAHNSGANVLTF. For the CDR3, the DNA is TGTGCCAGCAGTTACGCCCACAACTCTGGGGCCAACGTCCTGACTTTC.

This clonotype showed up just a few times. This rearrangement joins TRBV7-6 to TRBJ1-2; 8 bases are a match to TRBD1. Trimming removed 1 base from V and 4 bases from J; junction bases left unmatched: 5. Per germline, CDR1 SGHVS and CDR2 FNYEAQ. The CDR3 covers 15 residues. CDR3 nucleotide sequence: TGTGCCAGCAGCTTAGATCAGGGGGCCTCCTATGGCTACACCTTC. This encodes CASSLDQGASYGYTF.